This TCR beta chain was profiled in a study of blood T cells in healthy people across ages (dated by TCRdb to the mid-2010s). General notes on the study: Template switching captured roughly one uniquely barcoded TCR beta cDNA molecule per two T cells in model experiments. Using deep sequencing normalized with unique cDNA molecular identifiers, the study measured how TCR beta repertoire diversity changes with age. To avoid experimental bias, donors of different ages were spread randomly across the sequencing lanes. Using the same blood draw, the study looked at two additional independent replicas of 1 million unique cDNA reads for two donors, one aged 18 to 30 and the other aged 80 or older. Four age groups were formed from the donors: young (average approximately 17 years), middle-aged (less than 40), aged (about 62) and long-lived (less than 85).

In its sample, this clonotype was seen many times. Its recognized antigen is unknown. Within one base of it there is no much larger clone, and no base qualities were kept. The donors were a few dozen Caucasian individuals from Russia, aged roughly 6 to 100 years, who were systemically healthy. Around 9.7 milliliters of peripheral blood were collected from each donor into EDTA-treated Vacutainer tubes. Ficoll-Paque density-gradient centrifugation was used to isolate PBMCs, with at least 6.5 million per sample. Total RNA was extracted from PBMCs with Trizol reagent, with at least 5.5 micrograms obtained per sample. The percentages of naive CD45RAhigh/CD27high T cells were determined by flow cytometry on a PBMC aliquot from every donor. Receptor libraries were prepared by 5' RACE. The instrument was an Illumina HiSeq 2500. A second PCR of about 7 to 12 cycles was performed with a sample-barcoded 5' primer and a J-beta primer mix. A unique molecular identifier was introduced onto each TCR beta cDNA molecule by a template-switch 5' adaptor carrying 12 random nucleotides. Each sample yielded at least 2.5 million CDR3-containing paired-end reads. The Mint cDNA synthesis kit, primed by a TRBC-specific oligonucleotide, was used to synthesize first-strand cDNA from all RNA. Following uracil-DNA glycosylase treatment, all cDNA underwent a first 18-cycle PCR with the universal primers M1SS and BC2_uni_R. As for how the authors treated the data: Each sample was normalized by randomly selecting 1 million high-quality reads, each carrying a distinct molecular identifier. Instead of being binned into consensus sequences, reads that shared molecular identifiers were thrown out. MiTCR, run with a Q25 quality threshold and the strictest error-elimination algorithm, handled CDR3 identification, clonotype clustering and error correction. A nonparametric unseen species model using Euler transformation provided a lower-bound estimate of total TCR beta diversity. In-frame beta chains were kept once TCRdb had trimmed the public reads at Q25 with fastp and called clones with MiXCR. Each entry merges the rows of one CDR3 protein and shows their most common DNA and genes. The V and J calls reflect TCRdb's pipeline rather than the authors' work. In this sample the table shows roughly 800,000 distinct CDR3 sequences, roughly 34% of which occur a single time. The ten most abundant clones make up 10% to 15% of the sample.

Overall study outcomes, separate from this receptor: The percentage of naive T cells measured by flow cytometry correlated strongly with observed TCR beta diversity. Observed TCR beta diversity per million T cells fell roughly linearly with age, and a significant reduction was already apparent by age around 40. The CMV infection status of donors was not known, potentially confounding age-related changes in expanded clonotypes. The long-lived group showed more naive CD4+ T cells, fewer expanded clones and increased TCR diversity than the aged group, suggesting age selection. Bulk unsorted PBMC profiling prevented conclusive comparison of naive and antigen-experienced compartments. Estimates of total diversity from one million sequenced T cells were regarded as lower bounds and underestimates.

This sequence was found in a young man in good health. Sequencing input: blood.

CDR3 loop: CASSLGGELTTQYF. DNA sequence: TGTGCCAGCAGCTTGGGAGGAGAGTTAACTACGCAGTATTTT. The rearrangement joined TRBV5-5 to TRBJ2-3, with no confidently assigned D gene. Trimming takes 0 bases from V and 8 bases from J, and the germline ends sit 13 bases apart. Spanning cysteine to phenylalanine, the CDR3 consists of 14 amino acids. Only the CDR3 DNA is retained, 42 bases long and in frame from the first base. CDR1 and CDR2, looked up from the germline V gene (reference sequence), are SGHKS and YYEKEE.